The TCR beta chain under discussion was sequenced for a study of identical twins (dated by TCRdb to the mid-2010s). In the study overall: TCR alpha and beta repertoires from monozygotic twins, unrelated adults of various ages and cord blood were deep-sequenced to test whether fetal clonotypes persist. To rule out contamination, the twin experiments were replicated at different times with different library preparation protocols. What the research found in general, with its limitations: Out-of-frame TCR alpha sequences shared between twins showed an excess of low generation-probability sequences compared with coincidental sharing between unrelated individuals. Excess twin sharing in beta out-of-frame sequences was weaker because fewer shared sequences lowered the signal-to-noise ratio. In monozygotic twins, recombination models systematically underestimated out-of-frame TCR alpha sharing, but the models matched the sharing seen between unrelated individuals. Fewer insertions were carried by abundant cord blood beta clonotypes; a weaker similar trend was observed in young adult naive repertoires, while no such trend was observed in memory repertoires. Zero-insertion analyses could be partly confounded by invariant T cells such as MAIT and iNKT, although diverse VJ usage argued against such confounding for most clonotypes. Conclusions relied on cross-sectional statistical analysis, since the same donors could not be followed over many years.

This clonotype has only a few counts. Its binding antigen is unknown. Base-call qualities are not available, and no considerably larger clone is one nucleotide away. The method behind the library was 5' RACE. Instrument used: Illumina HiSeq 2000. Template switching added a universal primer binding site, and the final cDNA carried a unique molecular identifier that allowed TCR cDNA molecules to be counted accurately. Specific primers in the conserved constant-segment region were used to synthesize first-strand cDNA for the TCR alpha and beta chains. To control for contamination, every cDNA library was double barcoded, receiving both a SMART-Mk sample barcode and Illumina barcodes. TruSeq adapter sequences and Illumina sample barcodes were added in two successive PCR steps. The Illumina HiSeq platform was used with custom primers to sequence TCR alpha and beta cDNA libraries. The authors' analysis ran thus. Raw reads were processed with MiGEC to extract unique molecular identifiers, and MiXCR was used to determine CDR3 positions. For each individual, recombination models were inferred using an EM algorithm with the repgenHMM and IGoR tools. The analysis of shared clonotypes was done with the tcR package in R, with sharing normalized by the product of cloneset sizes. Out-of-frame nonproductive sequences were analyzed to study raw recombination free of thymic and clonal selection effects. TCRdb took the public reads, trimmed them with fastp at Q25, ran MiXCR for clone calling and kept in-frame beta chains. Each entry is one CDR3 protein sequence, shown with its most common DNA and genes. In this record, the V and J calls reflect TCRdb's handling and not the investigators' own analysis. This sample lists fewer than 450,000 distinct CDR3 sequences; about 10% were detected once. The ten largest make up roughly 9% of the sample.

Every donor in the study was a healthy Caucasian. The researchers also sequenced three unrelated adults who were not twins: a male aged 18 to 29, a male aged 50 to 59, and a female aged 50 to 59. Using Miltenyi CD45RO+ enrichment and human naive T-cell isolation kits, memory (CD45RO+) and naive T cells were isolated from PBMC. Trimmed from V: 4 bases; trimmed from J: 5 bases; junction bases lacking a gene match: 9. Reading the germline V gene gives CDR1 WSHSY and CDR2 SAAADI. The CDR3 measures 16 amino acids from cysteine to phenylalanine. Just CDR3 DNA is preserved here, 48 bases in frame from base 1.

This TCR was sampled from a woman aged 45 to 65 in good health. The chain is encoded by TRBV10-2 joined to TRBJ2-2; a stretch of 8 junction bases matches TRBD1. Sequenced sample: naive T cells sorted from blood. The sample's cell subset or site, from its label and the paper: cells isolated with a human naive T-cell isolation kit. The CDR3 sequence is CASSVTGGILTGELFF. The nucleotide sequence is given as TGCGCCAGCAGTGTAACAGGGGGTATTTTGACCGGGGAGCTGTTTTTT.